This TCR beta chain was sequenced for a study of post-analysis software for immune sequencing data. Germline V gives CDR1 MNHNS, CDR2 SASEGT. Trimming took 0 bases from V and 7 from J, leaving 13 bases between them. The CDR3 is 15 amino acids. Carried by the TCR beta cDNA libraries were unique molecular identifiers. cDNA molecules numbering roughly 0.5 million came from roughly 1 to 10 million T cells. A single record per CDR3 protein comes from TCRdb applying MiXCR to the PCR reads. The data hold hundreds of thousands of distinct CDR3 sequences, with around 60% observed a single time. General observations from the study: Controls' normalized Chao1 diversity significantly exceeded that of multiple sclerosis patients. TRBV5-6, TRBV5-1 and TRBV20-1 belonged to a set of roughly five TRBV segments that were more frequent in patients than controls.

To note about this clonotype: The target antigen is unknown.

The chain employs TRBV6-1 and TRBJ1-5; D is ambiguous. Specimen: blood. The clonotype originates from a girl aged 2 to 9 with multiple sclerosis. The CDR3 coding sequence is TGTGCCAGCAGTGAAGCGCGAGGTCCGGGCCAGCCCCAGCATTTT. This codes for CASSEARGPGQPQHF.